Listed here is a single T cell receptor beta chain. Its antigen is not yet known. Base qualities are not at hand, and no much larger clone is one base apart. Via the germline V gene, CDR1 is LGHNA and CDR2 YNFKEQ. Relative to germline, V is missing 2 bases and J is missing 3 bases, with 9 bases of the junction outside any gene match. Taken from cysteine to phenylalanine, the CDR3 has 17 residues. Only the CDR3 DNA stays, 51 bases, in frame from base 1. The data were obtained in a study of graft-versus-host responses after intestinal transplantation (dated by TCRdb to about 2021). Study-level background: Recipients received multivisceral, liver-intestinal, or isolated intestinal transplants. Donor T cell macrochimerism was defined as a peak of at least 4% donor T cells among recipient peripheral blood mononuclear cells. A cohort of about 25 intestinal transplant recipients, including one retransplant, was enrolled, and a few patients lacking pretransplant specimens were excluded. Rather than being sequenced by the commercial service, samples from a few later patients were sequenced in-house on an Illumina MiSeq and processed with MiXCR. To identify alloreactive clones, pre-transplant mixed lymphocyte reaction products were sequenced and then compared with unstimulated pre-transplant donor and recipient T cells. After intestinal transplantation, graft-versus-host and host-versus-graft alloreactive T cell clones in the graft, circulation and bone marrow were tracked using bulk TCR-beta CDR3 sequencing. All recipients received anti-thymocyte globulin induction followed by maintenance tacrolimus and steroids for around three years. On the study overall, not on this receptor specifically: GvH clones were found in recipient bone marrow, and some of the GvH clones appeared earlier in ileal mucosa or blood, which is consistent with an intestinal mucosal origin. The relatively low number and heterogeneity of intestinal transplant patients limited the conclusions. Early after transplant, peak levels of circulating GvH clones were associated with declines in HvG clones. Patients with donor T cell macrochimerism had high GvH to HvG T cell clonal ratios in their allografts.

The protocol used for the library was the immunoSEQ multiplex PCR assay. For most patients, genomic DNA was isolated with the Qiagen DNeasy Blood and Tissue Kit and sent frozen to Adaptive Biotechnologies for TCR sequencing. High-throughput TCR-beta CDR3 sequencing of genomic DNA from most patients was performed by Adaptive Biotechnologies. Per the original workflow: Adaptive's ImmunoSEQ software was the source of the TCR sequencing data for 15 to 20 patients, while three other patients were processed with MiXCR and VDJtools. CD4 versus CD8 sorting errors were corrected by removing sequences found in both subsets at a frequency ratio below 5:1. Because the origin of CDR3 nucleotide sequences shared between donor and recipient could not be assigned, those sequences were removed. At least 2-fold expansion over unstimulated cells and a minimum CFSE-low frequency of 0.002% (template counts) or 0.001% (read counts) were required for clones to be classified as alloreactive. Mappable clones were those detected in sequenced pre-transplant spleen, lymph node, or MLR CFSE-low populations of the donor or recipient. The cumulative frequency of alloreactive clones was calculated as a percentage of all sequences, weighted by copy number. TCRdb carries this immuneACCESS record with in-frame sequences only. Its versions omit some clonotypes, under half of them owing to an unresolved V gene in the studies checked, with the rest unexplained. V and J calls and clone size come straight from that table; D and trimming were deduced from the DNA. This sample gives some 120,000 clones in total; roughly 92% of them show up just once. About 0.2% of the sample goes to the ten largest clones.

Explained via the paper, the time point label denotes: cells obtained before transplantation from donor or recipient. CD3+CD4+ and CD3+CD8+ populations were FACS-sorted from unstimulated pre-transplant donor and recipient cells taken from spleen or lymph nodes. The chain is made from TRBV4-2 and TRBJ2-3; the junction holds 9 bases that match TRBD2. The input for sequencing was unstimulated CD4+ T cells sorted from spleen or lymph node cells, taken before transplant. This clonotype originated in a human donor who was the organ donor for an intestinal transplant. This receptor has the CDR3 CASSQNLAGQGTDTQYF. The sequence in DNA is TGTGCCAGCAGCCAAAACCTAGCGGGACAAGGAACAGATACGCAGTATTTT.